This TCR beta chain was sequenced for a study of CD8+CD57+ T cells in acquired aplastic anemia. Overall study: An average of approximately 3.4 ug of DNA was obtained from sorted CD4+ and CD8+ cells.

The study profiled TCR beta VDJ and CDR3 using genomic DNA as template. TCRdb itself ran the reads through MiXCR, one entry per CDR3 protein. The sample has fewer than 200,000 distinct CDR3 sequences; about half are singletons. Regarding the study as a whole: CD8+ Simpson's diversity did not differ significantly between patients and controls. Patients and controls shared nearly 30 CD8+ CDR3 sequences, which appeared highly expressed in patients and within their immunodominant clones.

Sequenced patients had shown CD8+CD57+ cell expansion by flow cytometry. Patients had not yet gotten any therapy when their blood was taken for sampling. Germline trimming cut 5 bases from V and 1 base from J; bases unmatched to any gene: 4. In germline, CDR1 is LGHDT, CDR2 YNNKEL (reference sequence). The CDR3 covers 15 residues. A word on this clonotype: Its antigen is still unknown.

This chain links TRBV3-1 with TRBJ2-4; 8 bases map to TRBD1. This clonotype was sampled from a human donor with aplastic anemia. The sequencing input was sorted CD4+, CD8+, or CD8+CD57+ T cells (not recorded which) from PBMCs. CDR3 sequence: CASSGQGQAKNIQYF. The CDR3 DNA sequence: TGTGCCAGCAGCGGACAGGGACAGGCCAAAAACATTCAGTACTTC.